This entry is about one TCR beta chain. Its antigen is as yet unknown. The data belong to a study of identical twins. Broader study findings: Abundant cord blood beta clonotypes carried fewer insertions; memory repertoires showed none. Twins shared beta out-of-frame sequences in excess, but this excess was weaker.

MiXCR, applied by TCRdb to the 5' RACE reads, yields one record per CDR3 protein. The table shows around 470,000 distinct CDR3 sequences, with approximately 15% occurring only once. In every case, the donor was a healthy Caucasian. The CDR3 has 15 amino acids. The germline gives CDR1 SGHDT, CDR2 YYEEEE. V was clipped by 0 bases and J by 5 bases, with 14 bases between them. Separately, the same data were catalogued under a study of yellow fever vaccine responses in identical twins. From that study: Each twin's T cell response to the vaccine was reported to look partly convergent and partly personalized.

The receptor was isolated from a woman younger than 30 in good health. This sequence joins TRBV5-6 and TRBJ2-5, with TRBD2 as a possible D gene (6 bases). Sequenced material: CD4+ T cells sorted from blood. CDR3 in amino acids: CASSLGWRGVETQYF. The CDR3 nucleotides read TGTGCCAGCAGCTTGGGGTGGCGGGGAGTGGAGACCCAGTACTTC. Based on the CDR3 plus reference TRBV5-6 and TRBJ2-5, the full variable domain is DAGVTQSPTHLIKTRGQQVTLRCSPKSGHDTVSWYQQALGQGPQFIFQYYEEEERQRGNFPDRFSGHQFPNYSSELNVNALLLGDSALYLCASSLGWRGVETQYFGPGTRLLVL.